The 14 T cell receptor beta chains below come from one sample, sequenced in a study of T cell responses to AZD1222 COVID-19 vaccine (dated by TCRdb to about 2021). Receptor amplification or capture employed the immunoSEQ multiplex PCR assay. Here the immuneACCESS table is served through TCRdb, limited to in-frame sequences with V and J called. Missing clones are a known gap in these copies; in checked studies unresolved V genes cover under half, and the rest lacks a known reason. Within this sample are about 140,000 clones, with around 91% of them counted one time only. The ten largest account for approximately 5.9% of the sample. The time point label on this specimen signifies: about 28 days (+/-7) after the second vaccine dose. The sequencing here drew on peripheral blood, taken 28 days after the second AZD1222 dose. The receptors derive from an adult who received the AZD1222 COVID-19 vaccine.

The chain has TRBV12-3 or TRBV12-4 and TRBJ1-1, with D perhaps TRBD1 (5 bases). V lost 4 bases and J lost 5, with 8 bases in between. The CDR3 spans 12 residues. This chain's CDR3 is CASSWGGTEAFF. CDR3 bases: TGTGCCAGCAGTTGGGGGGGGACTGAAGCTTTCTTT.

The chain has TRBV12-5 and TRBJ1-2; 9 bases agree with TRBD1. The ends lost 1 base at V and 4 bases at J; junction bases unmatched: 7. This CDR3 spans 16 amino acids. Germline loops: CDR1 LGHNT, CDR2 FRNRAP. The CDR3 nucleotides read TGTGCTAGTGGTTTGGCAGGGACAGGGCCGTCCTATGGCTACACCTTC. Its translation: CASGLAGTGPSYGYTF.

The chain employs TRBV5-1 and TRBJ2-2, with 8 bases that match TRBD1. CDR1 is SGHRS and CDR2 is YFSETQ in the germline V gene. V lost 2 bases and J lost 4; bases outside the gene matches: 10. CDR3 length: 17 residues. For the CDR3, the DNA is TGCGCCAGCAGCTTCCTCCTAGGACAGGGCATCACCGGGGAGCTGTTTTTT. Its translation: CASSFLLGQGITGELFF.

The V call is TRBV6-2 or TRBV6-3, the J call TRBJ1-4; perhaps TRBD1 as D (5 bases). CDR1 and CDR2 from the germline V gene are MNHEY and SVGEGT. This CDR3 contains 16 residues. V gave up 2 bases and J gave up 1 base, with 11 bases separating them. CDR3: CASSYGGGRTNEKLFF. As DNA, the CDR3 is TGTGCCAGCAGTTACGGGGGGGGACGAACTAATGAAAAACTGTTTTTT.

In DNA, the CDR3 is TGTGCCAGCAGCCAAGGACAAGCGCAGTACTTC. This translates into CASSQGQAQYF. V usage is TRBV14 and J usage is TRBJ2-7; D gene ambiguous. V dropped 1 base and J dropped 9 bases, with 7 bases sitting between them. There are 11 residues in the CDR3. Germline lookup yields CDR1 SGHDN and CDR2 FVKESK.

The chain carries TRBV5-1 and TRBJ2-2, with D maybe TRBD2 (6 bases). This CDR3 is 14 amino acids long. Looked up from germline, CDR1 is SGHRS and CDR2 is YFSETQ. The V end lost 4 bases, the J end lost 3 bases, and 10 bases lay between the germline ends. The CDR3 loop reads CASSRDWYTGELFF. DNA of the CDR3: TGCGCCAGCAGCCGGGACTGGTACACCGGGGAGCTGTTTTTT. The complete variable domain, with remaining parts taken from reference TRBV5-1 and TRBJ2-2, reads KAGVTQTPRYLIKTRGQQVTLSCSPISGHRSVSWYQQTPGQGLQFLFEYFSETQRNKGNFPGRFSGRQFSNSRSEMNVSTLELGDSALYLCASSRDWYTGELFFGEGSRLTVL.

The V gene is TRBV27, the J gene TRBJ1-1, with D possibly TRBD1 on 5 matching bases. V was pared by 5 bases and J by 0 bases, with 13 bases between. This CDR3 is 15 amino acids long. Germline loops: CDR1 MNHEY, CDR2 SMNVEV (reference sequence). CDR3 in DNA: TGTGCCAGCAGTCCCCTAGGGGAGATGAACACTGAAGCTTTCTTT. Its translation is CASSPLGEMNTEAFF.

The V call is TRBV27, the J call TRBJ1-2, with D hard to call. The V gene lost 0 bases and the J gene lost 0 bases, with 8 bases spanning the gap. In germline, CDR1 is MNHEY, CDR2 SMNVEV (reference sequence). The CDR3 length is 15 residues. The DNA of the CDR3 is TGTGCCAGCAGTTTATCGGGCGCGGCTAACTATGGCTACACCTTC. It translates to CASSLSGAANYGYTF.

The rearrangement links TRBV18 to TRBJ2-1, with 10 nucleotides matching TRBD2. The germline gives CDR1 KGHSH, CDR2 LQKENI. The CDR3 extends over 16 amino acids. The J segment lost 6 bases and the V segment lost 1 base, leaving 6 bases of the junction unmatched. The CDR3 nucleotides are TGTGCCAGCTCACCACAGGGACTAGCGACAGTCAATGAGCAGTTCTTC. Its translation: CASSPQGLATVNEQFF.

This rearrangement joins TRBV7-9 to TRBJ1-5, with TRBD1 identical over 8 bases. Germline V gene lookup returns CDR1 SEHNR and CDR2 FQNEAQ (reference sequence). The CDR3 loop spans 17 amino acids. After removal of 4 bases from V and 0 bases from J, the junction contained 8 bases not matched to a gene. Here the CDR3 reads CASSSQGAFDSNQPQHF. The CDR3 DNA reads as TGTGCCAGCAGCTCCCAGGGGGCCTTCGATAGCAATCAGCCCCAGCATTTT.

The chain carries TRBV15 and TRBJ2-4; 14 positions match TRBD2. There are 16 residues in the CDR3. In germline, CDR1 is LNHNV, CDR2 YYDKDF (reference sequence). V lost 5 bases to trimming and J lost 3 bases; unmatched junction nucleotides: 3. The CDR3 sequence is CATSRGTSGSKNIQYF. The CDR3 region has the DNA TGTGCCACCAGCCGGGGGACTAGCGGGAGCAAAAACATTCAGTACTTC.

V gene TRBV5-1 combines with J gene TRBJ2-2; perhaps TRBD1 as D (5 bases). The CDR3 is made up of 15 amino acids. The germline V gene has CDR1 SGHRS and CDR2 YFSETQ. V gave up 2 bases and J gave up 1 base, with 9 bases separating them. CDR3 in amino acids: CASSLQVKNTGELFF. The CDR3 coding sequence is TGCGCCAGCAGCTTACAGGTTAAGAACACCGGGGAGCTGTTTTTT.

The V gene is TRBV7-9, the J gene TRBJ1-4; the D is unclear. Germline assignment: CDR1 SEHNR and CDR2 FQNEAQ (reference sequence). Trimming took off 3 bases at V and 3 bases at J, with 8 bases between the two ends. The CDR3 is 14 residues long. The CDR3 region has the DNA TGTGCCAGCAGCTTGGCGGTAGCTAATGAAAAACTGTTTTTT. This gives the protein CASSLAVANEKLFF.

The chain links TRBV7-3 to TRBJ2-3; 7 nucleotides line up with TRBD2. There are 15 residues in the CDR3. V dropped 6 bases and J dropped 1; count of bases not matched to a gene: 7. CDR1 and CDR2 from the germline V gene are SGHTA and FQGTGA. The DNA of the CDR3 is TGTGCCAGCAGATTGGGGCTAGCGGGCACAGATACGCAGTATTTT. Protein: CASRLGLAGTDTQYF.